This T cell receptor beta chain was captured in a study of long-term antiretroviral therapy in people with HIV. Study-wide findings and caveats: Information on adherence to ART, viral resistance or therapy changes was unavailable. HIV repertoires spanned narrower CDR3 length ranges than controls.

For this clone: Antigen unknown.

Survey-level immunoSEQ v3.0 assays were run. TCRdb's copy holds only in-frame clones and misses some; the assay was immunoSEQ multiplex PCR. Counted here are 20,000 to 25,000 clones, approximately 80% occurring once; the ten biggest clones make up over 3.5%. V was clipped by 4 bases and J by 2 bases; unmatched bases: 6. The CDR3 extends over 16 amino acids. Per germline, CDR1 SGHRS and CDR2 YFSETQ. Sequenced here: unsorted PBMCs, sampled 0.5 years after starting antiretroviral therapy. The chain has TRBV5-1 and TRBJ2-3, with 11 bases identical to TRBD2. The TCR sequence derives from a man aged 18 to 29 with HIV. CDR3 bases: TGCGCCAGCAGCACCGGGACTAGCGGTTTCACAGATACGCAGTATTTT. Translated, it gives CASSTGTSGFTDTQYF.